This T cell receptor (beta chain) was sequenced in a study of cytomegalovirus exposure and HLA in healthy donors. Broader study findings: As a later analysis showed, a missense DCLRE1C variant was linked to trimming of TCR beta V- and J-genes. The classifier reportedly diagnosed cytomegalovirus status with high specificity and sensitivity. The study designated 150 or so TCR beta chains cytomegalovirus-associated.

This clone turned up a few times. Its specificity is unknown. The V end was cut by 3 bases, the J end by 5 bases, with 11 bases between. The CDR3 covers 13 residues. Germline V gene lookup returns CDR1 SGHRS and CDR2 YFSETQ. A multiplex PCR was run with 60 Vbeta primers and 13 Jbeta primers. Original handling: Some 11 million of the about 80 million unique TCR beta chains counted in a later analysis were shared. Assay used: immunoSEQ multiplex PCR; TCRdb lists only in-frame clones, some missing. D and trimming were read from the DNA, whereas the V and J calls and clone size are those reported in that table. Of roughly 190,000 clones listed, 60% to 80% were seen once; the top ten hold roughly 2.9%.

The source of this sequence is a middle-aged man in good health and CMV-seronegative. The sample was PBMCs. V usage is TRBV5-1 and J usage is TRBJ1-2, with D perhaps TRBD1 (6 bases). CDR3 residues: CASSSDREYGYTF. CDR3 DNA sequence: TGCGCCAGCAGCTCGGACAGAGAATATGGCTACACCTTC.